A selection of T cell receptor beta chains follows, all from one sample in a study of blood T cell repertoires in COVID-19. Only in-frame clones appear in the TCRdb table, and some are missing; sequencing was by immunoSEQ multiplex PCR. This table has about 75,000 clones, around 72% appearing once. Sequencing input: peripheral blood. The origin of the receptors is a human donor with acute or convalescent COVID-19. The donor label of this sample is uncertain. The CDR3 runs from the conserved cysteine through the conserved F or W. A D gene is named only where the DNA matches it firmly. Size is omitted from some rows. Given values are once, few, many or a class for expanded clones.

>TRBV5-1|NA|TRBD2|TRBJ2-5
CASSSGTSGGAGRETQYF
TGCGCCAGCAGCTCGGGGACTAGCGGGGGGGCTGGGCGAGAGACCCAGTACTTC
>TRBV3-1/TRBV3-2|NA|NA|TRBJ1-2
CASALGVWSYGYTF
TGTGCCAGCGCCCTCGGGGTTTGGAGCTATGGCTACACCTTC
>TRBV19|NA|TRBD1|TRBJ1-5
CASSIHRQGDSNQPQHF
TGTGCCAGTAGTATCCATCGACAGGGCGATAGCAATCAGCCCCAGCATTTT
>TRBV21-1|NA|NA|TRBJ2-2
CASSNSSEDTGELLF
TGTGCCAGCAGCAATTCTAGCGAGGACACCGGGGAGCTGCTTTTT
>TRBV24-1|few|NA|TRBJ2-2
CATSDLSGWSDTGELFF
TGTGCCACCAGTGATTTGTCGGGGTGGAGCGACACCGGGGAGCTGTTTTTT
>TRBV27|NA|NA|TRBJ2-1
CASSFGEGEQFF
NA
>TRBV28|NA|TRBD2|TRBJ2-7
CASTGFFSGGHYEQYF
TGTGCCAGCACTGGGTTTTTTAGCGGGGGGCACTACGAGCAGTACTTC
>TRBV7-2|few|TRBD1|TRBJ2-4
CASSEQGADAKNIQYF
TGTGCCAGCAGCGAACAGGGGGCAGATGCCAAAAACATTCAGTACTTC
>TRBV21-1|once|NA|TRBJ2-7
CASSKEGQMTEQYF
TGTGCCAGCAGCAAAGAGGGACAGATGACCGAGCAGTACTTC
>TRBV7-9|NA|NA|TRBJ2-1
CASSPLIFGGGSYNEQFF
TGTGCCAGCAGCCCCCTCATTTTCGGGGGAGGCTCCTACAATGAGCAGTTCTTC
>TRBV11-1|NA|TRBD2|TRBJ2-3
CASSLGAGGGTDTQYF
TGTGCCAGCAGCTTAGGAGCGGGGGGGGGCACAGATACGCAGTATTTT
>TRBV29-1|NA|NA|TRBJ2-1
CSVGAGAVGSYNEQFF
TGCAGCGTTGGGGCGGGGGCCGTAGGCTCCTACAATGAGCAGTTCTTC
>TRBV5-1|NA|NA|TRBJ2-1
CASSPSSYNEQFF
TGCGCCAGCAGCCCCAGCTCCTACAATGAGCAGTTCTTC
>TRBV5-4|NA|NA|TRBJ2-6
CASSLGGASGANVLTF
TGTGCCAGCAGCTTAGGTGGGGCCTCTGGGGCCAACGTCCTGACTTTC
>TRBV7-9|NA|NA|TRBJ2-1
CASSLLTSGSIYKEQFF
TGTGCCAGCAGCTTACTCACTAGTGGGTCTATATATAAGGAGCAGTTCTTC
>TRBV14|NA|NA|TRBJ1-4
CASSLGTPNEKLFF
TGTGCCAGCAGCCTGGGGACACCTAATGAAAAACTGTTTTTT
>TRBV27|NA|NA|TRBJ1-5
CASTLRRGTEPQHF
TGTGCCAGCACCCTCCGGCGGGGTACTGAGCCCCAGCATTTT
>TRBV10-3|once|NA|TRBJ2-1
CAISESRAGSEQFF
TGTGCCATCAGTGAGTCCAGGGCAGGTAGTGAGCAGTTCTTC
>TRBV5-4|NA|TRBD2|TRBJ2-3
CASSLALLAGGRADTQYF
TGTGCCAGCAGCTTGGCCCTTCTAGCGGGGGGGCGCGCAGATACGCAGTATTTT
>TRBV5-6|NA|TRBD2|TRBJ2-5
CASSSFSGSSKETQYF
TGTGCCAGCAGCTCGTTTAGCGGGAGCTCTAAAGAGACCCAGTACTTC
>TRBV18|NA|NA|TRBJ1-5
CASSPGGDGQPQHF
TGTGCCAGCTCACCAGGGGGGGACGGTCAGCCCCAGCATTTT
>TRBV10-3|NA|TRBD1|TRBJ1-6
CAISTGYSSPLHF
TGTGCCATCTCGACAGGGTATAGTTCACCCCTCCACTTT
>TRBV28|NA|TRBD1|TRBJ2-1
CASSPAGRGLYNEQFF
TGTGCCAGCAGCCCAGCAGGCAGGGGGCTATACAATGAGCAGTTCTTC
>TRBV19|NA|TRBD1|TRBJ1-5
CASSIDGQGGNQPQHF
TGTGCCAGTAGTATAGATGGACAGGGCGGCAATCAGCCCCAGCATTTT
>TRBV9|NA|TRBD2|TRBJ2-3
CASSVAPGGSTDTQYF
TGTGCCAGCAGCGTAGCTCCGGGGGGGAGCACAGATACGCAGTATTTT
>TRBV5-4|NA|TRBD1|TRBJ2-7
CASSRQGSYEQYF
TGTGCCAGCAGCCGACAGGGGTCCTACGAGCAGTACTTC
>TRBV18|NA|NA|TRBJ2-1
CASSSVDGEYNEQFF
TGTGCCAGCTCATCGGTCGATGGGGAGTACAATGAGCAGTTCTTC
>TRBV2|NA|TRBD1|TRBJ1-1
CASTQGVGSEAFF
TGTGCCAGCACCCAGGGGGTGGGCAGTGAAGCTTTCTTT
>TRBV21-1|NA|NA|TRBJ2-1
CASSNLLLALGGGNEQFF
TGTGCCAGCAGCAATCTTCTTCTCGCGCTTGGGGGGGGCAATGAGCAGTTCTTC
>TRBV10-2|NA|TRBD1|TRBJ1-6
CASSESMDRTKDSPLHF
TGCGCCAGCAGTGAGTCGATGGACAGGACGAAGGATTCACCCCTCCACTTT
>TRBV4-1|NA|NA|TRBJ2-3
CASSQDVLITSTDTQYF
TGCGCCAGCAGCCAAGACGTCCTGATAACTAGCACAGATACGCAGTATTTT
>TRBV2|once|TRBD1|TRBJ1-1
CASIRDRGRTEAFF
TGTGCCAGCATTCGGGACAGGGGGCGAACTGAAGCTTTCTTT
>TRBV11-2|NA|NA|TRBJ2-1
CASSFRLASNEQFF
TGTGCCAGCAGCTTCCGTCTAGCGTCCAATGAGCAGTTCTTC
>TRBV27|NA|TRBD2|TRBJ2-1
CASSSLPSGRSNEQFF
TGTGCCAGCAGTTCCCTCCCTAGCGGGAGAAGCAATGAGCAGTTCTTC
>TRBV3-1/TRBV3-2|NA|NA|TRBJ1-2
CASSQRASNSYGYTF
TGTGCCAGCAGCCAGCGGGCCTCCAACTCTTATGGCTACACCTTC
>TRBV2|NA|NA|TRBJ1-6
CASSGPPQGNSPLHF
TGTGCCAGCAGTGGGCCCCCTCAGGGAAATTCACCCCTCCACTTT
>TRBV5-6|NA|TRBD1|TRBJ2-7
CASSLGTGEHEQYF
TGTGCCAGCAGCTTGGGGACAGGGGAACACGAGCAGTACTTC
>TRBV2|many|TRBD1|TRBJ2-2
CASSEAAGGGPGELFF
TGTGCCAGCAGTGAAGCGGCAGGGGGCGGACCCGGGGAGCTGTTTTTT
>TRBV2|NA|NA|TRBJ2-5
CASSESSSGTQYF
TGTGCCAGCAGTGAGTCTAGCAGCGGGACCCAGTACTTC
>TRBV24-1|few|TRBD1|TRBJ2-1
CATSDLGQAYNEQFF
TGTGCCACCAGTGATCTGGGACAGGCCTACAATGAGCAGTTCTTC
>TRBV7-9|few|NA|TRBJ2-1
CASSLGLGSGEIQYNEQFF
TGTGCCAGCAGCTTAGGACTAGGTAGCGGAGAGATACAATACAATGAGCAGTTCTTC
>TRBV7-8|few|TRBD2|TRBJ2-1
CASSLDTSGGNNEQFF
TGTGCCAGCAGCTTGGACACGAGCGGGGGGAATAATGAGCAGTTCTTC
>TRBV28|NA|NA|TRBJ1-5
CASKRGNQPQHF
TGTGCCAGCAAAAGAGGTAATCAGCCCCAGCATTTT
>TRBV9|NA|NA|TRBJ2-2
CASSVAPGTGELFF
TGTGCCAGCAGCGTAGCCCCGGGGACCGGGGAGCTGTTTTTT
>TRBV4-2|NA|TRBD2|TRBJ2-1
CASSRPGLAGNNEQFF
TGTGCCAGCAGCCGCCCGGGACTAGCGGGAAACAATGAGCAGTTCTTC
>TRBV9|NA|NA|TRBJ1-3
CASSAPDGGPTIYF
TGTGCCAGCAGCGCGCCGGACGGGGGGCCCACCATATATTTT
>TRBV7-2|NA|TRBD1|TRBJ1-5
CASSHPGGGQPQHF
TGTGCCAGCAGCCATCCAGGGGGCGGTCAGCCCCAGCATTTT
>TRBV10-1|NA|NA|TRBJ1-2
CASSPGNDPAGGYGYTF
TGCGCCAGCTCTCCCGGGAACGACCCCGCCGGGGGCTATGGCTACACCTTC
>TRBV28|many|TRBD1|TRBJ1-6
CASTPGQGSYNSPLHF
TGTGCCAGCACCCCGGGACAGGGTTCCTATAATTCACCCCTCCACTTT
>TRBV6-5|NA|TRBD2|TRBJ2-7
CASSSGGRTYEQYF
TGTGCCAGCAGTTCGGGCGGGAGGACCTACGAGCAGTACTTC
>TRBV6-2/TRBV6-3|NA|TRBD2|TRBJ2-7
CASRLERELDEQYF
TGTGCCAGCCGCCTGGAGCGGGAGCTTGACGAGCAGTACTTC
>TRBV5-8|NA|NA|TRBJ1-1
CASSPGVMNTEAFF
TGTGCCAGCAGCCCAGGGGTAATGAACACTGAAGCTTTCTTT
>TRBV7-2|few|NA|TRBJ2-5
CASSPGLGQTQYF
TGTGCCAGCAGCCCGGGCCTGGGGCAGACCCAGTACTTC
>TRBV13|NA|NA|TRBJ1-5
CASSLGRGRFQPQHF
TGTGCCAGCAGCTTAGGCCGAGGAAGGTTTCAGCCCCAGCATTTT
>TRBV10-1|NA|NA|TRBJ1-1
CASRAGSSLNTEAFF
TGCGCCAGCAGGGCCGGTAGTAGCCTGAACACTGAAGCTTTCTTT
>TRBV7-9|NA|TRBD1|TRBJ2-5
CASSPQGQGRAQYF
TGTGCCAGCAGCCCCCAGGGACAGGGCCGGGCCCAGTACTTC
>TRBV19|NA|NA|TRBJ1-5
CASSIEGAGQPQHF
TGTGCCAGTAGTATAGAGGGGGCAGGTCAGCCCCAGCATTTT
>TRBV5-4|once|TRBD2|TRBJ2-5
CASSTTGLEGTQYF
TGTGCCAGCAGCACAACCGGACTAGAGGGGACCCAGTACTTC
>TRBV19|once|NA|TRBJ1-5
CASSIAGDQPQHF
TGTGCCAGTAGTATAGCGGGGGATCAGCCCCAGCATTTT
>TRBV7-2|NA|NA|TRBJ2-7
CASSLVGGRVSEQYF
TGTGCCAGCAGCTTAGTTGGTGGGAGAGTCTCCGAGCAGTACTTC